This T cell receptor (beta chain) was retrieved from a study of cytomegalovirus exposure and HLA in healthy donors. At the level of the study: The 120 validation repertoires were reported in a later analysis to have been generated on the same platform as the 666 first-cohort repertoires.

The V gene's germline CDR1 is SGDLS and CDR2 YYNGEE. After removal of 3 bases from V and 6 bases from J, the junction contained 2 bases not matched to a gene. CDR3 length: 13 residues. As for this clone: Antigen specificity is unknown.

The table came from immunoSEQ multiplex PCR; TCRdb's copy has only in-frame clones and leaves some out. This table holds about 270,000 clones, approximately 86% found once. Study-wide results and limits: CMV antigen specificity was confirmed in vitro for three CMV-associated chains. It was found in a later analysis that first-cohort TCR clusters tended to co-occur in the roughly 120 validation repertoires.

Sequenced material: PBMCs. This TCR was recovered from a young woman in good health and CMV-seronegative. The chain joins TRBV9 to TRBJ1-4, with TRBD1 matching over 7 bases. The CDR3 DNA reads TGTGCCAGCAGCGGACAGGGTGATGAAAAACTGTTTTTT. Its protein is CASSGQGDEKLFF.